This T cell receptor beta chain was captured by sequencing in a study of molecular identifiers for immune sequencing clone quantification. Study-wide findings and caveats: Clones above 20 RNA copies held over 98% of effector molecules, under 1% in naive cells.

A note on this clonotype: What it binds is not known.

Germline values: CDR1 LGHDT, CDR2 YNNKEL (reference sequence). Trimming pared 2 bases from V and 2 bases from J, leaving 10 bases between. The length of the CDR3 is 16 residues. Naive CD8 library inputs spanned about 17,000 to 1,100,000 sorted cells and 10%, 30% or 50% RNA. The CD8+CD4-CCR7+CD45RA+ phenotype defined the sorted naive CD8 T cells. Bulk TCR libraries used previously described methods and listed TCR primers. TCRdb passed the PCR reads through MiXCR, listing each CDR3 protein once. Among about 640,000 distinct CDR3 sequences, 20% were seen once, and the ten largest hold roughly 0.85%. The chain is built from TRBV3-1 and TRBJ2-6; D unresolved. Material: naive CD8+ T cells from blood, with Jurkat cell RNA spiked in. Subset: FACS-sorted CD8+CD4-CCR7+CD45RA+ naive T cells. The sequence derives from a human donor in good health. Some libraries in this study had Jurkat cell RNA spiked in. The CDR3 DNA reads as TGTGCCAGCAGCCAAATCGTCAGGACTGGGGCCAACGTCCTGACTTTC. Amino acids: CASSQIVRTGANVLTF.